This is a list of T cell receptor beta chains from one sample in a study of blood T cell repertoires in COVID-19. TCRdb's table, derived via immunoSEQ multiplex PCR, lists solely in-frame clones and lacks some. This sample has under 250,000 clones; 92% occur once, and the top ten carry around 1.2%. The sample comprised peripheral blood. These receptors were obtained from a man aged 25-40 years with acute or convalescent COVID-19. The CDR3 runs from the conserved cysteine through the conserved F or W. Each record gives: J gene, D gene, clone size, V gene, CDR3 DNA, CDR3 protein. The D gene is left open where the match is weak. The size of a clone is reported for some rows only, either as once, few or many, or as a class for expanded clones.

J gene: TRBJ1-3
D gene: -
clone size: -
V gene: TRBV6-5
CDR3 DNA: TGTGCCAGCAGTTACCTGGGGCACTCTGGAAACACCATATATTTT
CDR3 protein: CASSYLGHSGNTIYF

J gene: TRBJ1-5
D gene: TRBD1
clone size: -
V gene: TRBV19
CDR3 DNA: TGTGCCAGCAGTGGACAGGGGGGTACTCAGCCCCAGCATTTT
CDR3 protein: CASSGQGGTQPQHF

J gene: TRBJ2-5
D gene: TRBD2
clone size: -
V gene: TRBV30
CDR3 DNA: TGTGCCTGGAGTGTACGGAGCGGGGGCCACCAGGAGACCCAGTACTTC
CDR3 protein: CAWSVRSGGHQETQYF

J gene: TRBJ2-3
D gene: TRBD1
clone size: -
V gene: TRBV12-5
CDR3 DNA: TGTGCTAGTGGTTTGGGACAGGGGGATATTGATACGCAGTATTTT
CDR3 protein: CASGLGQGDIDTQYF

J gene: TRBJ2-1
D gene: TRBD2
clone size: -
V gene: TRBV5-1
CDR3 DNA: TGCGCCAGCAGCTTGGGGACTAGCGGGAGTTTCTTACGGGGCAATGAGCAGTTCTTC
CDR3 protein: CASSLGTSGSFLRGNEQFF

J gene: TRBJ2-3
D gene: -
clone size: -
V gene: TRBV28
CDR3 DNA: TGTGCCAGCCGGGGGACAGATACGCAGTATTTT
CDR3 protein: CASRGTDTQYF

J gene: TRBJ2-1
D gene: -
clone size: once
V gene: TRBV2
CDR3 DNA: TGTGCCAGCAGTTTTGAGAATGAGCAGTTCTTC
CDR3 protein: CASSFENEQFF

J gene: TRBJ2-1
D gene: -
clone size: once
V gene: TRBV27
CDR3 DNA: TGTGCCAGCAGTCTTCCGGGACAACAAAACAATGAGCAGTTCTTC
CDR3 protein: CASSLPGQQNNEQFF

J gene: TRBJ1-6
D gene: -
clone size: -
V gene: TRBV5-1
CDR3 DNA: TGCGCCAGCACCCTCGGGACTGCCGGCTCACCCCTCCACTTT
CDR3 protein: CASTLGTAGSPLHF

J gene: TRBJ2-2
D gene: TRBD2
clone size: once
V gene: TRBV5-8
CDR3 DNA: TGTGCCAGCAGCCCGGGACGACTAGCGGGAGGAAACACCGGGGAGCTGTTTTTT
CDR3 protein: CASSPGRLAGGNTGELFF